This TCR beta chain was retrieved from a study of blood T cell repertoires in COVID-19. About the study: Sample material is recorded as cDNA or gDNA derived from T cells, B-cell-depleted T cells, or PBMCs.

Authors' analysis steps: The authors estimated nucleated cell counts from reference gene primer amplification. Profiling relied on immunoSEQ multiplex PCR, and the TCRdb table lists in-frame clones only, not all of them. The V and J calls and clone size were taken over from that table, and D and trimming were inferred from the DNA. The sample contains some 200,000 clones, around nine tenths of which appear only once. CDR1 and CDR2 from the germline V gene are WSHSY and SAAADI. V lost 5 bases and J lost 0, with 11 bases in between. The CDR3 runs to 15 residues. This clonotype originated in a woman between 18 and 29 years old who had recovered from COVID-19. The chain couples TRBV10-2 to TRBJ2-1, with a possible D match to TRBD1 (5 bases). Sequenced input: peripheral blood. CDR3 in DNA: TGCGCCAGCAGTTCAGGGATGAGCTCCTACAATGAGCAGTTCTTC. Translated, it gives CASSSGMSSYNEQFF.